The present T cell receptor beta chain was sequenced within a study of identifying expanded T cells in peripheral blood. This CDR3 is 14 amino acids long. V lost 3 bases to trimming and J lost 1 base, with 9 bases between them. Per germline, CDR1 SEHNR and CDR2 FQNEAQ (reference sequence). Libraries were prepared by immunoSEQ multiplex PCR; TCRdb keeps only in-frame clonotypes and omits some of them. The sample lists around 81,000 clones, 70% to 90% occurring once. Collection occurred without any documented infections or immune events in donors. This clone was recorded once. Sequenced material: blood. The chain has TRBV7-9 and TRBJ1-1; D is unresolved. The receptor's source is a person between 18 and 75 years old in good health. The DNA for the CDR3 is TGTGCCAGCAGCTTCAGAGAAGGGAACACTGAAGCTTTCTTT. It yields the protein CASSFREGNTEAFF. Filled out from reference TRBV7-9 and TRBJ1-1, the complete variable domain reads DTGVSQNPRHKITKRGQNVTFRCDPISEHNRLYWYRQTLGQGPEFLTYFQNEAQLEKSRLLSDRFSAERPKGSFSTLEIQRTEQGDSAMYLCASSFREGNTEAFFGQGTRLTVV.